These 28 T cell receptor beta chains share one sample of origin, sequenced in a study of Ad26.COV2.S vaccination and SARS-CoV-2 variants. Stated treatment: around 19 received Ad26.COV2.S at low or high dose, single or two shots; 5 received placebo; per-sample allocation not given. Repertoires come from day 63 after the first vaccine or placebo injection. The data were produced by immunoSEQ multiplex PCR, yet TCRdb's version contains in-frame clones alone and is incomplete. Here the sample spans 500,000 or so clones, around nine tenths being singletons. The sample was peripheral blood, taken in a trial of Ad26.COV2.S vaccine versus placebo. The receptors were gathered from a person aged 18 to 65 who received the Ad26.COV2.S COVID-19 vaccine or a placebo.

The chain uses TRBV30 and TRBJ2-7; possibly TRBD2 for D (5 bases). Trimming shortened V by 2 bases and J by 7 bases, and 15 bases separated the two germline ends. Germline V gene lookup returns CDR1 GTSNPN and CDR2 SVGIG (reference sequence). The CDR3 totals 13 residues. The CDR3 sequence: CAWSSWEIGEQYF. The CDR3 DNA reads TGTGCCTGGAGTTCTTGGGAGATAGGTGAGCAGTACTTC. The whole variable domain, filled in from reference TRBV30 and TRBJ2-7, reads SQTIHQWPATLVQPVGSPLSLECTVEGTSNPNLYWYRQAAGRGLQLLFYSVGIGQISSEVPQNLSASRPQDRQFILSSKKLLLSDSGFYLCAWSSWEIGEQYFGPGTRLTVT.

This chain uses TRBV30 with TRBJ2-1; TRBD2 aligns across 9 bases. The V and J ends lost 1 base and 7 bases, in that order; junction bases with no gene match: 5. The CDR3 is 14 residues long. Germline-derived CDR1 and CDR2 are GTSNPN and SVGIG (reference sequence). The CDR3 DNA is TGTGCCTGGAGTGAGCTAGCGGGACAGAATGAGCAGTTCTTC. Translation gives CAWSELAGQNEQFF.

The chain is built from TRBV7-3 and TRBJ2-1, with a possible D match to TRBD2 (6 bases). V lost 5 bases and J lost 2, with 16 bases in between. The CDR3 spans 16 residues. The V gene's germline CDR1 is SGHTA and CDR2 FQGTGA. CDR3 sequence reads: CASSPTGGRTYNEQFF. The CDR3 DNA reads TGTGCCAGCAGCCCAACTGGGGGGAGGACCTACAATGAGCAGTTCTTC.

The V and J genes are TRBV6-9 and TRBJ1-3; D remains ambiguous. Per the germline V gene, CDR1 is MNHGY and CDR2 is SVAAGI. V was shortened by 2 bases and J by 8 bases, with 25 bases between the two germline ends. The CDR3 consists of 18 residues. Here the CDR3 reads CASSYLGDRRCIVYTIYF. In DNA form, the CDR3 reads TGTGCCAGCAGTTATCTTGGTGACCGCCGCTGTATAGTGTACACCATATATTTT.

This chain uses TRBV5-1 with TRBJ1-2, with a possible D match to TRBD1 (6 bases). Trimming stripped 4 bases from V and 7 bases from J, with 14 bases between. The CDR3 totals 13 residues. CDR1 is SGHRS, CDR2 YFSETQ, per germline. In DNA, the CDR3 is TGCGCCAGCAGCATGCCAGGGGCTACTGGCTACACCTTC. As protein: CASSMPGATGYTF. The full variable domain, in which reference TRBV5-1 and TRBJ1-2 provide the parts outside the CDR3, is KAGVTQTPRYLIKTRGQQVTLSCSPISGHRSVSWYQQTPGQGLQFLFEYFSETQRNKGNFPGRFSGRQFSNSRSEMNVSTLELGDSALYLCASSMPGATGYTFGSGTRLTVV.

The gene calls are TRBV6-2 or TRBV6-3 and TRBJ1-2; D unresolved. V was pared by 2 bases and J by 3 bases, with 7 bases between. CDR1 and CDR2 (germline): MNHEY, SVGEGT. The CDR3 spans 13 residues. The CDR3 sequence: CASSYQLYYGYTF. The CDR3 DNA is TGTGCCAGCAGTTACCAGCTTTACTATGGCTACACCTTC.

The chain combines TRBV6-5 with TRBJ2-1, with unresolved D. CDR3 length: 15 amino acids. Germline assignment: CDR1 MNHEY and CDR2 SVGAGI. The V end was cut by 4 bases, the J end by 0 bases, with 10 bases between. CDR3 nucleotide sequence: TGTGCCAGCAGTTCCTCTTATAGCTCCTACAATGAGCAGTTCTTC. It yields the protein CASSSSYSSYNEQFF.

The chain uses TRBV28 and TRBJ1-4; 8 bases fit TRBD1. The V and J ends lost 5 bases and 6 bases, in that order; junction bases with no gene match: 8. The CDR3 spans 15 residues. From germline, CDR1 is MDHEN and CDR2 SYDVKM. CDR3 region: CASSVQTGAYEKLFF. The CDR3 DNA follows: TGTGCCAGCAGTGTCCAGACAGGGGCTTATGAAAAACTGTTTTTT. Full variable domain (outside the CDR3, taken from reference TRBV28 and TRBJ1-4): DVKVTQSSRYLVKRTGEKVFLECVQDMDHENMFWYRQDPGLGLRLIYFSYDVKMKEKGDIPEGYSVSREKKERFSLILESASTNQTSMYLCASSVQTGAYEKLFFGSGTQLSVL.

The chain couples TRBV6-6 to TRBJ1-5; 9 bases line up with TRBD1. With V trimmed by 5 bases and J by 0 bases, 17 bases remained unmatched. CDR1 and CDR2 from the germline V gene are MNHNY and SVGAGI (reference sequence). The CDR3 sequence is 20 residues long. Here the CDR3 reads CASSPRVGTGRLYSNQPQHF. CDR3 nucleotide sequence: TGTGCCAGCAGTCCACGGGTGGGGACAGGGAGGCTTTATAGCAATCAGCCCCAGCATTTT.

The chain carries TRBV19 and TRBJ2-1; possibly TRBD2 for D (5 bases). The CDR3 spans 16 residues. Germline CDR1 reads LNHDA; CDR2 reads SQIVND (reference sequence). The V end lost 4 bases, the J end lost 2 bases, and 15 bases lay between the germline ends. The CDR3 is CASSTRSAETYNEQFF. CDR3 sequence (DNA): TGTGCCAGTAGTACCCGCTCAGCGGAGACCTACAATGAGCAGTTCTTC.

This clone was counted between two and nine times. The J gene is TRBJ2-7, the V gene TRBV5-4; 9 bases match TRBD2. The CDR3 covers 14 residues. The junction had 4 bases not matched to a gene; V was cut back by 4 bases and J by 2 bases. Germline assignment: CDR1 SGHNT and CDR2 YYREEE (reference sequence). CDR3: CASSPSGTAYEQYF. As DNA, the CDR3 is TGTGCCAGCAGCCCTAGCGGGACGGCCTACGAGCAGTACTTC.

The V call is TRBV6-5, the J call TRBJ2-5, with TRBD1 matching over 8 bases. CDR3 length: 13 amino acids. Unmatched junction bases numbered 7, after V lost 6 bases and J lost 7 bases. CDR1 is MNHEY and CDR2 is SVGAGI in the germline V gene. CDR3 in DNA: TGTGCCAGCAGGGGGACAGGTCGAGGGACCCAGTACTTC. Encoded protein: CASRGTGRGTQYF.

This rearrangement joins TRBV20-1 to TRBJ2-1, with D unresolved. The CDR3 has 11 residues. V lost 8 bases and J 6 bases, leaving 11 bases between the germline ends. Germline loops: CDR1 DFQATT, CDR2 SNEGSKA (reference sequence). CDR3 in DNA: TGCAGTAACTACCCGACCAATGAGCAGTTCTTC. Translated, it gives CSNYPTNEQFF.

This chain joins TRBV29-1 and TRBJ2-3; possible D gene TRBD2, 5 bases. Trimming cost V 5 bases and J 3 bases, with 6 bases left between them. This CDR3 has 11 amino acids. CDR1 is SQVTM and CDR2 is ANQGSEA in the germline V gene. The CDR3 reads CSVSGTDTQYF. In nucleotides, the CDR3 is TGCAGCGTTTCGGGGACAGATACGCAGTATTTT.

The J gene is TRBJ2-2, the V gene TRBV30; possibly TRBD2 for D (7 bases). The germline V gene encodes CDR1 GTSNPN and CDR2 SVGIG (reference sequence). V lost 6 bases to trimming and J lost 4 bases, with 18 bases between them. CDR3 length: 15 residues. CDR3 coding DNA: TGTGCCTGCCCAGAAAGGGGGGGGAGCACCGGGGAGCTGTTTTTT. This translates into CACPERGGSTGELFF.

The count of this clone is one. The chain carries TRBV5-4 and TRBJ2-4; D gene ambiguous. Trimming took off 1 base at V and 0 bases at J, with 2 bases between the two ends. This CDR3 spans 13 amino acids. Per the germline V gene, CDR1 is SGHNT and CDR2 is YYREEE (reference sequence). Written as DNA, the CDR3 is TGTGCCAGCAGCTTGTTAGCCAAAAACATTCAGTACTTC. It translates to CASSLLAKNIQYF.

The rearrangement joins TRBV6-5 to TRBJ1-1; D is unclear. There are 14 residues in the CDR3. CDR1 and CDR2 (germline): MNHEY, SVGAGI. V dropped 2 bases and J dropped 4 bases, with 11 bases sitting between them. The CDR3 coding sequence is TGTGCCAGCAGTTACGGAGGGTTCCCCACTGAAGCTTTCTTT. The encoded protein is CASSYGGFPTEAFF.

The gene calls are TRBV2 and TRBJ1-4, with TRBD1 matching over 7 bases. V gave up 8 bases and J gave up 6 bases; unmatched junction bases: 9. CDR1 SNHLY and CDR2 FYNNEI come from the germline V gene. CDR3 size: 14 residues. CDR3 loop: CASGETGQHEKLFF. In DNA form, the CDR3 reads TGTGCCAGCGGAGAGACAGGGCAGCATGAAAAACTGTTTTTT.

The chain joins TRBV28 to TRBJ2-5, with 14 bases matching TRBD2. J lost 4 bases, V lost 5 bases, and 6 bases had no gene match. The CDR3 contains 16 residues. Looked up from germline, CDR1 is MDHEN and CDR2 is SYDVKM. The CDR3 DNA sequence: TGTGCCAGCAGTCCCGGGACTAGCGGGAGCCTAGAGACCCAGTACTTC. Amino acids: CASSPGTSGSLETQYF.

J is TRBJ1-1 and V is TRBV28, with D perhaps TRBD1 (5 bases). V dropped 6 bases and J dropped 8 bases, with 16 bases sitting between them. Looked up from germline, CDR1 is MDHEN and CDR2 is SYDVKM. This CDR3 contains 13 residues. The CDR3, as DNA: TGTGCCAGCAGCTTCAGGGTCAATACCGAAGCTTTCTTT. It translates to CASSFRVNTEAFF.

Points on this clone: At one end, the junction sequence differs from germline, possibly due to a read error. This chain joins TRBV2 and TRBJ2-3; D perhaps matches TRBD2 (6 bases). CDR3 length: 13 residues. Germline CDR1 is SNHLY and CDR2 is FYNNEI. CDR3 sequence: CASSGTGTPPRDF. The CDR3 region has the DNA TGTGCCAGCAGTGGGACCGGGACTCCCCCTCGGGATTTT.

This chain joins TRBV19 and TRBJ2-7; 8 bases map to TRBD2. V trimming: 2 bases; J trimming: 1 base; junction bases outside the gene matches: 7. The CDR3 is 16 amino acids. The V gene's germline CDR1 is LNHDA and CDR2 SQIVND (reference sequence). The CDR3 here is CASSIHGGEMSYEQYF. The CDR3 DNA reads as TGTGCCAGTAGTATACACGGGGGGGAGATGTCCTACGAGCAGTACTTC.

The table lists this clone with a few counts. The chain links TRBV4-3 to TRBJ2-2; D gene unclear. CDR1 and CDR2 (germline): LGHNA, YSLEER. This CDR3 spans 14 amino acids. Trimming removed 1 base from V and 5 bases from J, with 8 bases in between. The CDR3 DNA sequence: TGCGCCAGCAGCCAAGGCAGGTCGACCGGGGAGCTGTTTTTT. Its translation: CASSQGRSTGELFF.

The chain carries TRBV15 and TRBJ2-5; no clear D. With 1 base removed from V and 2 bases from J, the gap between germline ends came to 11 bases. The V gene's germline CDR1 is LNHNV and CDR2 YYDKDF (reference sequence). CDR3 size: 15 residues. For the CDR3, the DNA is TGTGCCACCAGCAGAGGGCTACAGAATCAAGAGACCCAGTACTTC. Translated, it gives CATSRGLQNQETQYF.

Only a few counts were recorded for this clone. V is TRBV30 and J is TRBJ1-1, with D perhaps matching TRBD1 (5 bases). Looked up from germline, CDR1 is GTSNPN and CDR2 is SVGIG (reference sequence). V lost 0 bases and J 4 bases, leaving 18 bases between the germline ends. This CDR3 comprises 16 residues. CDR3 in DNA: TGTGCCTGGAGTGTATGGGGGGGACCGACAGTCACTGAAGCTTTCTTT. Translated: CAWSVWGGPTVTEAFF.

The chain has TRBV5-1 and TRBJ1-1; D call uncertain. The V gene lost 5 bases and the J gene lost 4 bases, with 12 bases spanning the gap. Germline CDR1 SGHRS, CDR2 YFSETQ. The CDR3 covers 13 residues. CDR3 in amino acids: CASSVDGSTEAFF. The CDR3 coding sequence is TGCGCCAGCAGTGTGGACGGGAGCACTGAAGCTTTCTTT.

The chain links TRBV28 to TRBJ2-5; no clear D gene. Germline CDR1 is MDHEN and CDR2 is SYDVKM. Trimming left V 5 bases short and J 4 bases short, with 14 bases between. The CDR3 totals 14 residues. CDR3 DNA sequence: TGTGCCAGCAGTGACAACGCTTGGAGAGAGACCCAGTACTTC. Its protein is CASSDNAWRETQYF.

CDR3 DNA: TGTGCCAGCAGCCCCTCCGGGACGGGAGCTTACAATGAGCAGTTCTTC. Residues: CASSPSGTGAYNEQFF. The chain carries TRBV7-2 and TRBJ2-1, with D maybe TRBD2 (6 bases). The V end was cut by 5 bases, the J end by 4 bases, with 18 bases between. The germline V gene encodes CDR1 SGHTA and CDR2 FQGNSA. CDR3 length equals 16 residues.